This paragraph reports one T cell receptor (beta chain). The antigen is not known. This PCR relied on a set of 60 Vbeta primers and 13 Jbeta primers. Sequencing was performed with immunoSEQ multiplex PCR; in TCRdb, only in-frame clones are kept and a portion is missing. The specimen's table records about 48,000 clones. Germline V gene data show CDR1 as SGHDT and CDR2 as YYEEEE. This CDR3 region has 14 residues. V lost 4 bases and J 2 bases, leaving 12 bases between the germline ends. This sample is part of a study of cytomegalovirus exposure and HLA in healthy donors. Overall study: Membership in the Caucasian-associated ancestry cluster was found for about four fifths of a few hundred genotyped donors. General observations from the study: Researchers catalogued approximately 170 TCR beta chains as cytomegalovirus-associated. Accurate predictions that matched the HLA-A and HLA-B alleles of most subjects were reportedly made from TCR beta sequences.

This chain links TRBV5-6 with TRBJ1-1; D is unclear. Sequencing input: PBMCs. This TCR was recovered from a male donor in good health and CMV-seropositive. The CDR3 sequence: CASSLLTVNTEAFF. DNA of the CDR3: TGTGCCAGCAGCCTACTCACTGTAAACACTGAAGCTTTCTTT.